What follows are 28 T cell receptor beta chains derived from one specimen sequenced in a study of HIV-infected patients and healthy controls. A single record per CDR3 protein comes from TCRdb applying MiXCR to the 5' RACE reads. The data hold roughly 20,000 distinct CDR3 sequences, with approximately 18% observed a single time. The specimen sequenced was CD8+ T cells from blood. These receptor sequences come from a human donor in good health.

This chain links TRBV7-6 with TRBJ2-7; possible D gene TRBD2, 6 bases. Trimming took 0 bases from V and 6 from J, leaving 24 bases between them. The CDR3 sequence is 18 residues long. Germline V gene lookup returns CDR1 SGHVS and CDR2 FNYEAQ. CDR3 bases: TGTGCCAGCAGCTTAGCTTCGGGGGTATCTCGGGGCATCTCCGAGCAGTACTTC. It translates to CASSLASGVSRGISEQYF.

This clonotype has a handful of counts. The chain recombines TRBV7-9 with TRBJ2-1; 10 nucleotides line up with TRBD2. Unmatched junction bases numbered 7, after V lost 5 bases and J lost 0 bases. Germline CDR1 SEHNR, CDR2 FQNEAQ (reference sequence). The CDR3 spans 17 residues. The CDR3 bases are TGTGCCAGCAGCGGTAGCGGGAGGCCTAGCTCCTACAATGAGCAGTTCTTC. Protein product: CASSGSGRPSSYNEQFF.

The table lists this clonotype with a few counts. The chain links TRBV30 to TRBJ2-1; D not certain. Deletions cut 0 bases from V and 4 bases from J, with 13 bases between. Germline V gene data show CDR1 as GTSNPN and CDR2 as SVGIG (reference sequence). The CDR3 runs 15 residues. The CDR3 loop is CAWSVRSSSYNEQFF. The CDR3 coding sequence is TGTGCCTGGAGTGTACGATCCTCCTCTTACAATGAGCAGTTCTTC.

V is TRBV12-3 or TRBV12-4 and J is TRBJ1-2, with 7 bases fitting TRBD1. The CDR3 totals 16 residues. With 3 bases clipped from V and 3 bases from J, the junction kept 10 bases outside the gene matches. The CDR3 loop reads CASSFVVTGVDYGYTF. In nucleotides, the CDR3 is TGTGCCAGCAGTTTTGTGGTCACAGGGGTCGACTATGGCTACACCTTC.

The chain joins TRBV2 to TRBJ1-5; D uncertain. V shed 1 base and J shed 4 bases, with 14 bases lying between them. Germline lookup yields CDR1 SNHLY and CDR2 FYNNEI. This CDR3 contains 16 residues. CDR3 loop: CASSEGHPANNQPQHF. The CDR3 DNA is TGTGCCAGCAGTGAAGGGCACCCGGCCAATAATCAGCCCCAGCATTTT.

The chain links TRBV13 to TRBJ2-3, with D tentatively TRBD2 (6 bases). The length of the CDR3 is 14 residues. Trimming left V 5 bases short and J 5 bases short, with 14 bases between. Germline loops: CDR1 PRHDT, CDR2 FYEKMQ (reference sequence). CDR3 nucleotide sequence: TGTGCCAGCAGCGGTGCTAGCGAGGTAGATACGCAGTATTTT. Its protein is CASSGASEVDTQYF.

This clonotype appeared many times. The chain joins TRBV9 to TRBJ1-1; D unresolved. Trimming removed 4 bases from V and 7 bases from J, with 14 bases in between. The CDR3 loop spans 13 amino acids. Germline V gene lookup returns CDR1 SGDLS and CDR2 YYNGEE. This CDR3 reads CASSPLLMGEAFF. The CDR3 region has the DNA TGTGCCAGCAGCCCATTGTTGATGGGTGAAGCTTTCTTT.

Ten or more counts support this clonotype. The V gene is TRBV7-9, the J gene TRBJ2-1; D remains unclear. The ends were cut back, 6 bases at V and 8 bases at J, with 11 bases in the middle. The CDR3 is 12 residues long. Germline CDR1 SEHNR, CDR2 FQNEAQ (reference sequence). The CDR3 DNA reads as TGTGCCAGCAGGACTTTGCTACATGAGCAGTTCTTC. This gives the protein CASRTLLHEQFF.

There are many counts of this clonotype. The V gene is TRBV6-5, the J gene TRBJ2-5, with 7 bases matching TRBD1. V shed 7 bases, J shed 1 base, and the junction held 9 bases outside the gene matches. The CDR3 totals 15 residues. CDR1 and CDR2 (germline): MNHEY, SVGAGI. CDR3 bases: TGTGCCAGCACCAGAATGGGACAGCCCCAAGAGACCCAGTACTTC. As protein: CASTRMGQPQETQYF.

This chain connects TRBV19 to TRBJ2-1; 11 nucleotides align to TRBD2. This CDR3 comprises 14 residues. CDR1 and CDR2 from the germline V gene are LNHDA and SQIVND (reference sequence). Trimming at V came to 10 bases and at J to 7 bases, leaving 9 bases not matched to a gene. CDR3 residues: CATQLAGVSNEQFF. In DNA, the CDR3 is TGTGCCACACAACTAGCGGGAGTTTCAAATGAGCAGTTCTTC.

The CDR3 nucleotides read TGCGCCAGCAGCTCAGGGGGAACCGGGGAGCTGTTTTTT. Translation gives CASSSGGTGELFF. This chain links TRBV5-1 with TRBJ2-2, with TRBD1 matching over 7 bases. Germline trimming cut 3 bases from V and 5 bases from J; bases unmatched to any gene: 1. The germline gives CDR1 SGHRS, CDR2 YFSETQ. The CDR3 totals 13 residues.

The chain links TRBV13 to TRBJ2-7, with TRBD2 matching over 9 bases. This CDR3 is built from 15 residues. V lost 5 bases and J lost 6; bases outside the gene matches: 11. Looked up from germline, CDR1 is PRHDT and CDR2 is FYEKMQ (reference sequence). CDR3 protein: CASSILTSGRGEQYF. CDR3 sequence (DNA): TGTGCCAGCAGCATCCTGACTAGCGGAAGGGGCGAGCAGTACTTC.

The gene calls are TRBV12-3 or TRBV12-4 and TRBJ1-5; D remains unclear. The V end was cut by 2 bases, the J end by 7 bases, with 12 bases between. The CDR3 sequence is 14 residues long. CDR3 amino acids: CASSLNYPGQPQHF. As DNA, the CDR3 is TGTGCCAGCAGTTTAAACTATCCCGGGCAGCCCCAGCATTTT.

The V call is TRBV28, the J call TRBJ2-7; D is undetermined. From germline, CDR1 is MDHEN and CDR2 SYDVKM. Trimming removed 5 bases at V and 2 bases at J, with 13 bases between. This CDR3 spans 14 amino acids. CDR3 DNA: TGTGCCAGCAGTCCTTACGCCCTAACCTACGAGCAGTACTTC. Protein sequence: CASSPYALTYEQYF.

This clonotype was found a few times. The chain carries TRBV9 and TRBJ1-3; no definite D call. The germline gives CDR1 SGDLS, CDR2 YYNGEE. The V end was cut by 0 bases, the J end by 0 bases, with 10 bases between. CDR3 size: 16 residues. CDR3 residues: CASSVDNGSSGNTIYF. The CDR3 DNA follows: TGTGCCAGCAGCGTAGATAACGGGAGCTCTGGAAACACCATATATTTT.

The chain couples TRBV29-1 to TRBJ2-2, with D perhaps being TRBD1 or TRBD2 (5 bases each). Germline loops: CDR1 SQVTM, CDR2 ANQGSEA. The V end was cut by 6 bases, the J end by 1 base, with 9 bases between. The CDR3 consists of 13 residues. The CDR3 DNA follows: TGCAGCGTCGGGACCGTGAACACCGGGGAGCTGTTTTTT. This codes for CSVGTVNTGELFF.

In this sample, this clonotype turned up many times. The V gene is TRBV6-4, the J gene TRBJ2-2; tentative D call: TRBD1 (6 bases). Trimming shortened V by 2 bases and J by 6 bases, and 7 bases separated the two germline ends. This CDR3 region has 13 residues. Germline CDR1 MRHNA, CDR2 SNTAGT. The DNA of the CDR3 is TGTGCCAGCAGTGACCGGACAGCCGGGGAGCTGTTTTTT. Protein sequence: CASSDRTAGELFF.

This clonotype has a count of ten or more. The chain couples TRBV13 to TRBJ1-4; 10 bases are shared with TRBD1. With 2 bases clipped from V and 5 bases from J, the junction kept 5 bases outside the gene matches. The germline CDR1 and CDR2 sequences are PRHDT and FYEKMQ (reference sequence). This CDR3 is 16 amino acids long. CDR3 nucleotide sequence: TGTGCCAGCAGCTTAAACCGACAGGGGGCAAATGAAAAACTGTTTTTT. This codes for CASSLNRQGANEKLFF.

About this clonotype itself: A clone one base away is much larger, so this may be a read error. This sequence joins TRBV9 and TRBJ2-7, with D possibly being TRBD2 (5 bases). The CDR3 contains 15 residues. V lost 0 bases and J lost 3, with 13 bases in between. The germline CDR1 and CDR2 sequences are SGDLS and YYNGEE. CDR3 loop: CASSVGMEANYEQYF. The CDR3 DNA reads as TGTGCCAGCAGCGTAGGGATGGAGGCGAACTACGAGCAGTACTTC.

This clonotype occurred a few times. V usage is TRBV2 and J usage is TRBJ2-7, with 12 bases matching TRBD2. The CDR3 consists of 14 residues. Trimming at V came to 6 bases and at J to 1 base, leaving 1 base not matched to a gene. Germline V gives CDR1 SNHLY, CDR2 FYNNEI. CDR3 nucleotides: TGTGCCAGCAGCCTAGCGGGAGGGTCCTACGAGCAGTACTTC. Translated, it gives CASSLAGGSYEQYF. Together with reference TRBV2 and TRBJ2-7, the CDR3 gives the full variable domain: EPEVTQTPSHQVTQMGQEVILRCVPISNHLYFYWYRQILGQKVEFLVSFYNNEISEKSEIFDDQFSVERPDGSNFTLKIRSTKLEDSAMYFCASSLAGGSYEQYFGPGTRLTVT.

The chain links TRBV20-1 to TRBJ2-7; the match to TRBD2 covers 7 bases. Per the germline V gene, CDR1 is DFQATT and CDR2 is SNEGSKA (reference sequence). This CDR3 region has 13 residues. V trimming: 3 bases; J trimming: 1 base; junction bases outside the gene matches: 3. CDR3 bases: TGCAGTGCTAGGCCGGGGGGTTCCTACGAGCAGTACTTC. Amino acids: CSARPGGSYEQYF.

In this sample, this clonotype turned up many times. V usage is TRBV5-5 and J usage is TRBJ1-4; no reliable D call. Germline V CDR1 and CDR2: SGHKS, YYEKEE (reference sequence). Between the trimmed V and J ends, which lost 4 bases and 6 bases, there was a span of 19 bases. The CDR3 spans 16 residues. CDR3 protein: CASSASFGVQHEKLFF. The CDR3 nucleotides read TGTGCCAGCAGCGCATCCTTTGGGGTGCAGCATGAAAAACTGTTTTTT.

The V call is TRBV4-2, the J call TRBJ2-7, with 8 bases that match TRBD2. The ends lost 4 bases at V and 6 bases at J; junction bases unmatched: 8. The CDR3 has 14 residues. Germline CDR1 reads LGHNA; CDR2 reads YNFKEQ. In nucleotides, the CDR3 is TGTGCCAGCAGCCCGGGACTAGGGCTGGGCGAGCAGTACTTC. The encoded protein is CASSPGLGLGEQYF.

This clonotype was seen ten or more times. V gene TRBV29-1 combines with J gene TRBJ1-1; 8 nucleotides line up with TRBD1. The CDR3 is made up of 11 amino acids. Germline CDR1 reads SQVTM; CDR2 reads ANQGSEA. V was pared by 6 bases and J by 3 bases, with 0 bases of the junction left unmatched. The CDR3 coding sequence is TGCAGCGTGGACAGGGACACTGAAGCTTTCTTT. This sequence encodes CSVDRDTEAFF.

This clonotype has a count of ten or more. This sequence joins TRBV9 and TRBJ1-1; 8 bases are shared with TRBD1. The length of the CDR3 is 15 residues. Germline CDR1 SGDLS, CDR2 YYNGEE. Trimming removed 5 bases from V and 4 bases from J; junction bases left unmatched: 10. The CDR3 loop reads CASSESRTGGTEAFF. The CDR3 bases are TGTGCCAGCAGTGAAAGTCGAACAGGGGGCACTGAAGCTTTCTTT.

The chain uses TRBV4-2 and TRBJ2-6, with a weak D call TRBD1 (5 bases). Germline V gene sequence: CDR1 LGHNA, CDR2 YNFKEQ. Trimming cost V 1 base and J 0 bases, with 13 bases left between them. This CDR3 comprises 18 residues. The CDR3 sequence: CASSQGGYRSSGANVLTF. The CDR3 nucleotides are TGTGCCAGCAGCCAAGGGGGCTACAGAAGCTCTGGGGCCAACGTCCTGACTTTC.

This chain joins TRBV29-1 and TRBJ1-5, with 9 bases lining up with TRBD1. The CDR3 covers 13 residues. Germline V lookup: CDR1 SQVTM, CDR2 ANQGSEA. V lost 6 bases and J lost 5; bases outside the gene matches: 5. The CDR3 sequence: CSVGTGFHQPQHF. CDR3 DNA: TGCAGCGTAGGGACAGGGTTCCATCAGCCCCAGCATTTT.

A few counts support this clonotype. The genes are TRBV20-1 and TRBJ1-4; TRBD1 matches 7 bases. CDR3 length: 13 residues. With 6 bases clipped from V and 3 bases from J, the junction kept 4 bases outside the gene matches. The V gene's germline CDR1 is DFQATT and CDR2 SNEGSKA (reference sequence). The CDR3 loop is CSARQGPNEKLFF. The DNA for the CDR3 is TGCAGTGCCAGACAGGGCCCTAATGAAAAACTGTTTTTT.